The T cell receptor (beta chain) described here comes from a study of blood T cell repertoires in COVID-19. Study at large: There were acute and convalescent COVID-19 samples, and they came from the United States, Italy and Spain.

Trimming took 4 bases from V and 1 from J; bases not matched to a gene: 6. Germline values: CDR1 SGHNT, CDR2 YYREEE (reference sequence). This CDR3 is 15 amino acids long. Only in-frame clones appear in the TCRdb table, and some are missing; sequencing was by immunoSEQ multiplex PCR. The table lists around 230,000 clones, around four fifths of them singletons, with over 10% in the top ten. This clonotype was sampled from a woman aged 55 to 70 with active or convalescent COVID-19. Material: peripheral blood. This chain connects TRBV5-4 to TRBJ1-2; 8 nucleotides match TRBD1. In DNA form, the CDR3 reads TGTGCCAGCAGCGGCGGGACAGGTGGTAACTATGGCTACACCTTC. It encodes CASSGGTGGNYGYTF.